This T cell receptor beta chain emerged from a study of T cell repertoires in cytomegalovirus infection. Study in general: Both CMV infection and a matching HLA type were indicated by public TCR beta signatures. Overall study findings and caveats: Public TCR beta family frequency separated CMV-and-HLA carriers, including in an independent cohort.

TCRdb independently ran MiXCR on the reads; one entry per CDR3 protein. The sample carries about 130,000 distinct CDR3 sequences, approximately 9.2% recorded once. This clonotype was detected ten times or more. Its antigen is still unknown. The receptor was derived from a human donor in good health (CMV status not recorded). Some clones in this sample may be carry-over from other donors' samples. Specimen: PBMCs.

The CDR3 is CAEGNRDGPNYGYTF. The CDR3 nucleotides are TGTGCCGAGGGTAACCGGGACGGACCTAACTATGGCTACACCTTC. J is TRBJ1-2 and V is TRBV28; D perhaps matches TRBD1 (5 bases). V was trimmed by 11 bases and J by 0 bases, leaving 19 bases between them. Germline V gene sequence: CDR1 MDHEN, CDR2 SYDVKM. The CDR3 runs 15 residues.